This T cell receptor (beta chain) was retrieved from a study of blood T cell repertoires in COVID-19. The length of the CDR3 is 16 residues. Germline V gene sequence: CDR1 MNHEY, CDR2 SVGAGI. V dropped 2 bases and J dropped 5 bases, with 18 bases sitting between them. Profiling relied on immunoSEQ multiplex PCR, and the TCRdb table lists in-frame clones only, not all of them. This table has 140,000 or so clones, around 85% appearing once. The chain uses TRBV6-5 and TRBJ1-2; no reliable D call. Sequenced input: peripheral blood. The TCR sequence derives from a man aged 50 to 60 with acute or convalescent COVID-19. CDR3 nucleotides: TGTGCCAGCAGTTACGTCTCTAGTGCGTCCTTTTATGGCTACACCTTC. It is translated as CASSYVSSASFYGYTF.